This T cell receptor (beta chain) was obtained from a study of CD8+ T cells in alopecia areata (dated by TCRdb to 2017 to 2018). A note on the overall study: Treated patients were enrolled in an open-label pilot trial of oral tofacitinib, 5 to 10 mg twice daily, for moderate-to-severe alopecia areata. Patients received tofacitinib for 6 to 18 months and were then followed off drug for 6 months to check for delayed response and recurrence. For the treated patients, the SALT score, which quantifies what percentage of scalp surface area is affected, served as the measure of disease severity. High-throughput TCRbeta sequencing was used to examine T cell clonal expansion in alopecia areata in both the C3H/HeJ mouse model and human patients. On the human side, TCRbeta sequencing was run on scalp tissue and on sorted CD4+ and CD8+ peripheral blood T cells from healthy controls and from alopecia areata patients with either patchy or totalis/universalis disease. Patients on tofacitinib were biopsied at baseline and after 4 and 24 weeks of treatment, and several of the patients also had a later scalp biopsy. Scalp clonality was compared across normal scalp (n=4), patchy alopecia areata scalp (n=8), and alopecia totalis/universalis scalp (n=8). RNA was extracted with the PAXgene miRNA kit for fixed scalp, the miRNeasy kit for PBMCs, and the RNeasy kit for mouse skin. TCRbeta CDR3 regions were amplified by immunoSEQ multiplex PCR with 35 Vbeta forward and 13 Jbeta reverse primers. Overall study outcomes, separate from this receptor: Shared TCR sequences between patients were less evident than in mice, which may be partly attributable to HLA diversity in the patient population. With tofacitinib, both scalp clonality and the number of expanded CD8+ clones among the top 100 scalp clones went down significantly. Compared with normal scalp, lesional scalp had higher clonality and more expanded CD8+ clones, particularly in alopecia totalis/universalis, a pattern that suggests antigenic drive. During tofacitinib treatment, many expanded lesional clones remained in scalp and blood, and this persistence may partly explain relapse after treatment is stopped. Because the treated cohort was small and had only one nonresponder, larger studies are needed to examine links between baseline CD8+ expansion and response. Unlike mouse skin, which is dominated by gammadelta T cells, normal human skin has resident alphabeta T cells that are also sequenced, and this complicates analysis of the scalp TCR repertoire.

Comments on this clone: Its antigen is still unknown. Base qualities are not at hand, and no much larger clone is one base apart.

This specimen's treatment or condition label, interpreted: oral pan-JAK inhibitor, 5-10 mg twice daily. From alopecia areata patients, peripheral blood was collected along with lesional scalp punch biopsies. After PBMCs were isolated by density centrifugation and stained for CD3, CD4 and CD8, a FACSAria was used to sort CD4+ and CD8+ T cells. Libraries were built with the immunoSEQ multiplex PCR assay. To provide template for TCR sequencing, every sample had RNA extracted and reverse transcribed into cDNA. SuperScript III was used to make first-strand cDNA, primed with a 2:1 mix of oligo-dT and random hexamers. A synthetic immune receptor repertoire was used to gauge amplification bias, and whatever bias remained was removed computationally. The source study handled its data this way. Raw reads were preprocessed to remove errors, and CDR3 was defined according to IMGT conventions as the region from the conserved cysteine to phenylalanine. Clonality was computed as 1 minus the Shannon entropy, with the entropy normalized by log2 of the number of productive unique TCRs. CD4 or CD8 identity of scalp clones was inferred by cross-referencing scalp TCRbeta sequences with sorted blood CD4 and CD8 repertoires. TCRdb provides this immuneACCESS table in a form limited to in-frame rearrangements. Some clones are lacking; in checked studies, under half of them reflect an unresolved V gene, and why the rest are absent is not known. That table supplies the V and J calls and clone size; D and trimming were determined from the DNA. For this sample the table gives around 300,000 clones, of which around three fifths were detected only once. Clones ranked in the top ten supply more than 0.85% of the sample.

The germline V gene specifies SGHDT as CDR1 and YYEEEE as CDR2. The CDR3 numbers 12 residues from cysteine through phenylalanine. Only the CDR3 part of the read is kept: 36 bases, read in frame from the first base. Deletion took 0 bases off V and 9 bases off J, with a span of 7 bases between the germline ends. The sequence was obtained from a human donor with alopecia areata. Sequencing used CD4+ T cells sorted from blood, obtained around week 54, from a patient treated with tofacitinib. The chain was built from TRBV5-6 and TRBJ2-1, with the D gene uncertain. The DNA is as follows: TGTGCCAGCAGCTTGGAGACTTTTGAGCAGTTCTTC. This codes for CASSLETFEQFF.